The 9 T cell receptor beta chains listed next were all sequenced from one sample in a study of identical twins. TCRdb re-derived calls from the 5' RACE reads in MiXCR, one entry per CDR3 protein. The top ten hold more than 0.25% of the sample, which has 1.5 million to 2 million distinct CDR3 sequences, 32% seen once. Sample: cord blood. The receptors were gathered from a newborn girl in good health.

The V call is TRBV28, the J call TRBJ1-2; D is undetermined. V lost 4 bases and J 2 bases, leaving 11 bases between the germline ends. Germline values: CDR1 MDHEN, CDR2 SYDVKM. The length of the CDR3 is 14 residues. CDR3 sequence reads: CASSSAGPNYGYTF. The CDR3 region has the DNA TGTGCCAGCAGTTCAGCCGGGCCCAACTATGGCTACACCTTC.

This clonotype was seen more than once but under ten times. The rearrangement joins TRBV29-1 to TRBJ1-2; 7 bases match TRBD1. Germline assignment: CDR1 SQVTM and CDR2 ANQGSEA. The CDR3 is made up of 14 amino acids. Losses at the gene ends were 6 bases for V and 3 bases for J; bases not matched to a gene: 10. As DNA, the CDR3 is TGCAGCGTGGATCGAGGGGGCGCGGACTATGGCTACACCTTC. The encoded protein is CSVDRGGADYGYTF.

In its sample, this clonotype was seen many times. This sequence joins TRBV7-2 and TRBJ2-3; D is possibly TRBD2 (6 bases). Between the trimmed V and J ends, which lost 2 bases and 4 bases, there was a span of 13 bases. The germline CDR1 and CDR2 sequences are SGHTA and FQGNSA. This CDR3 comprises 15 residues. CDR3 amino acids: CASSLNGRQSDTQYF. CDR3 DNA sequence: TGTGCCAGCAGCTTAAACGGGAGACAATCAGATACGCAGTATTTT.

This clonotype was seen ten or more times. The chain couples TRBV10-3 to TRBJ1-2; D might be TRBD1 (6 bases). The germline CDR1 and CDR2 sequences are ENHRY and SYGVKD. Trimming pared 4 bases from V and 5 bases from J, leaving 14 bases between. The CDR3 has 14 amino acids. This chain's CDR3 is CAISGSGAGYGYTF. In DNA form, the CDR3 reads TGTGCCATCAGTGGATCAGGGGCTGGGTATGGCTACACCTTC.

The rearrangement joins TRBV30 to TRBJ1-4; D is uncertain. Germline CDR1 and CDR2: GTSNPN and SVGIG (reference sequence). V was clipped by 2 bases and J by 12 bases, with 13 bases between them. CDR3 length: 12 amino acids. As DNA, the CDR3 is TGTGCCTGGAGTCCCCGCAGGCTCGAACTGTTTTTT. Translated, it gives CAWSPRRLELFF.

This clonotype has at least ten counts. This chain links TRBV5-1 with TRBJ1-4, with a weak D call TRBD1 (5 bases). V was shortened by 1 base and J by 4 bases, with 8 bases between the two germline ends. CDR1 and CDR2 from the germline V gene are SGHRS and YFSETQ. This CDR3 spans 14 amino acids. CDR3 sequence: CASSLTGVNEKLFF. CDR3 in DNA: TGCGCCAGCAGCTTGACAGGAGTTAATGAAAAACTGTTTTTT.

A few counts support this clonotype. The chain combines TRBV10-3 with TRBJ1-2; the D is unclear. CDR1 and CDR2 (germline): ENHRY, SYGVKD. This CDR3 contains 13 residues. V lost 6 bases and J lost 0, with 8 bases in between. The DNA for the CDR3 is TGTGCCATCAGGGTCGGGGCTAACTATGGCTACACCTTC. Encoded protein: CAIRVGANYGYTF.

This clonotype has only a few counts. The J gene is TRBJ1-2, the V gene TRBV4-1, with 10 bases that match TRBD1. The CDR3 is 15 residues long. Germline assignment: CDR1 MGHRA and CDR2 YSYEKL. Unmatched junction bases numbered 5, after V lost 5 bases and J lost 2 bases. CDR3 bases: TGCGCCAGCAGCGGATCGACAGGGGGCAACTATGGCTACACCTTC. As protein: CASSGSTGGNYGYTF.

The V and J genes are TRBV9 and TRBJ1-1, with D perhaps TRBD1 (5 bases). The CDR3 covers 14 residues. Germline CDR1 is SGDLS and CDR2 is YYNGEE. The V end lost 3 bases, the J end lost 7 bases, and 16 bases lay between the germline ends. CDR3 loop: CASSACTRDCEAFF. The CDR3 DNA reads as TGTGCCAGCAGCGCCTGTACCCGGGACTGTGAAGCTTTCTTT.